This is a list of T cell receptor beta chains from one sample in a study of T cells in Graves' hyperthyroidism and ophthalmopathy. A single record per CDR3 protein comes from TCRdb applying MiXCR to the multiplex PCR reads. The sample records nearly 600,000 distinct CDR3 sequences, about 15% being singletons. Sequenced sample: blood. These receptors were collected from a woman in her thirties with Graves' hyperthyroidism that later progressed to Graves' ophthalmopathy. Both conserved end residues are part of each CDR3. A D gene is named only where the DNA matches it firmly. Size values are once, few and many counts, or a class for expanded clones, and some rows have none.

D gene | J gene | clone size | V gene | CDR3 DNA | CDR3 protein
- | TRBJ1-1 | many | TRBV7-3 | TGTGCCAGCAGCTCTAGGGAGGACACTGAAGCTTTCTTT | CASSSREDTEAFF
- | TRBJ1-5 | few | TRBV19 | TGTGCCAGTAGTATCTCGGACGGATGGGCCGGCAATCAGCCCCAGCATTTT | CASSISDGWAGNQPQHF
TRBD1 | TRBJ2-1 | many | TRBV11-2 | TGTGCCAGCAGCCTCAAGTGGGCAGGGGGTGACAATGAGCAGTTCTTC | CASSLKWAGGDNEQFF
- | TRBJ2-5 | many | TRBV20-1 | TGCAGTGCCCCGGGTGAGGCCAGAGAGACCCAGTACTTC | CSAPGEARETQYF
TRBD2 | TRBJ2-1 | many | TRBV24-1 | TGTGCCACCAGTGACCTAAGCGGGATGGTCAATGAGCAGTTCTTC | CATSDLSGMVNEQFF
TRBD2 | TRBJ2-1 | many | TRBV20-1 | TGCAGTGCCCCGAGTAGCGGGAGATTCGACGGTGAGCAGTTCTTC | CSAPSSGRFDGEQFF
- | TRBJ1-1 | - | TRBV9 | TGTGCCAGCAGCGTAGAGGGAGGAGAAGCTTTCTTT | CASSVEGGEAFF
- | TRBJ2-1 | many | TRBV20-1 | TGCAGTGCCCAAGGAGTGGGGGAAACCCTTTACAATGAGCAGTTCTTC | CSAQGVGETLYNEQFF
TRBD2 | TRBJ2-7 | many | TRBV12-3/TRBV12-4 | TGTGCCAGCAGTCAGGGGACTAGCGGGAGGTTGAGAGAGCAGTACTTC | CASSQGTSGRLREQYF
- | TRBJ2-7 | many | TRBV6-1 | TGTGCCAGCAGTGGAAGTACAGGGTTGGTCAACGAGCAGTACTTC | CASSGSTGLVNEQYF
TRBD2 | TRBJ2-7 | many | TRBV4-2 | TGTGCCAGCAGCAGAGACGGGACTAGCTCCTACGAGCAGTACTTC | CASSRDGTSSYEQYF
TRBD1 | TRBJ1-1 | - | TRBV6-1 | TGTGCCAGCAGCGACAGGGTACCGAACACTGAAGCTCTCTTT | CASSDRVPNTEALF
TRBD1 | TRBJ1-3 | - | TRBV19 | TGTGCCAGTAGTTCCCAGGGGGTCGTTCCTGGAAACACCATATATTTT | CASSSQGVVPGNTIYF
TRBD2 | TRBJ2-1 | many | TRBV7-2 | TGTGCCAGCAGCTTAGCGGGAGGGATCTACAATGAGCAGTTCTTC | CASSLAGGIYNEQFF
TRBD1 | TRBJ2-7 | many | TRBV20-1 | TGCAGTGCTATACAGGGGACCTCCTACGAGCAGTACTTC | CSAIQGTSYEQYF
- | TRBJ1-3 | - | TRBV6-1 | TGTGCCAGCAGTGAAGACGAGGCAGCAGCTGGAAACACCATATATTTT | CASSEDEAAAGNTIYF
- | TRBJ2-7 | - | TRBV20-1 | TGCAGTGCTAGAGATCTAGGGGAGAGGTTATGGGAGCAGTACTTC | CSARDLGERLWEQYF
- | TRBJ1-1 | many | TRBV29-1 | TGCAGCGTTGTTGGAATCACTGAAGCTTTCTTT | CSVVGITEAFF
- | TRBJ1-2 | many | TRBV20-1 | TGCAGTGCACCTGACAGGAGCTCCCTCTATGGCTACACCTTC | CSAPDRSSLYGYTF
TRBD2 | TRBJ2-1 | few | TRBV4-1 | TGCGCCAGCAGCCAAGGAGTGGCGGGAGGCCCAAGTGAGCAGTTCTTC | CASSQGVAGGPSEQFF
- | TRBJ2-1 | many | TRBV5-1 | TGCGCCAGCAGCTTGGCCTCAGGGTTTGGTGAGCAGTTCTTC | CASSLASGFGEQFF
- | TRBJ1-1 | once | TRBV6-1 | TGTGCCAGCAGTCGGTTGTCCACTGAAGCTTTCTTT | CASSRLSTEAFF
TRBD2 | TRBJ2-3 | many | TRBV20-1 | TGCAGTGCTAGAGACCGCCTAGCGGAATTTTACACAGATACGCAGTATTTT | CSARDRLAEFYTDTQYF
- | TRBJ1-2 | few | TRBV25-1 | TGTGCCAGCAGAGCAGGGAATGGCTATGGCTACACCTTC | CASRAGNGYGYTF
- | TRBJ1-1 | many | TRBV27 | TGTGCCAGCAGTTTATCCGCACGTTATATAACTGAAGCTTTCTTT | CASSLSARYITEAFF
- | TRBJ2-2 | few | TRBV7-2 | TGTGCCAGCAGACCCGGACCATATGATTACAAGCGGTCGAGGGCGAACACCGGGGAGCTGTTTTTT | CASRPGPYDYKRSRANTGELFF
TRBD1 | TRBJ2-3 | - | TRBV2 | TGTGCCAGCAAAGGAGGACAGGGGGACACAGATACGCAGTATTTT | CASKGGQGDTDTQYF
- | TRBJ2-2 | - | TRBV10-1 | TGCGCCAGCAGTGAGGTGGGGCCCGGGGAGCTGTTTTTT | CASSEVGPGELFF
TRBD1 | TRBJ2-1 | - | TRBV6-2/TRBV6-3 | TGTGCCAGCAGTCGCCTGACAGGGGGAGGGGGATTACACTACAATGAGCAGTTCTTC | CASSRLTGGGGLHYNEQFF
- | TRBJ1-6 | many | TRBV7-3 | TGTGCCAGCAGCTTTGGCCGGGAGGAGCCCCTCCACTTT | CASSFGREEPLHF
TRBD2 | TRBJ2-1 | many | TRBV6-2/TRBV6-3 | TGTGCCAGCAGTTACGGAGGACTAGCGGGAGCTAATGAGCAGTTCTTC | CASSYGGLAGANEQFF
- | TRBJ2-2 | many | TRBV5-1 | TGTGCCAGCAGTCTTCAGGGGACCGGGGAGCTGTTTTTT | CASSLQGTGELFF
TRBD1 | TRBJ1-5 | many | TRBV10-3 | TGTGCCACTGGCGGGGACAGGGGGAGCAATCAGCCCCAGCATTTT | CATGGDRGSNQPQHF
- | TRBJ2-2 | many | TRBV6-1 | TGTGCCAGCAGTGACGTGGGGATCACCGGGGAGCTGTTTTTT | CASSDVGITGELFF
- | TRBJ2-5 | many | TRBV12-3/TRBV12-4 | TGTGCCAGCAGCCACCTAGAGGTCGAGACCCAGTACTTC | CASSHLEVETQYF
- | TRBJ2-3 | many | TRBV5-1 | TGCGCCAGCAGCTTGGAGTCGTTTACTAGCACAGATACGCAGTATTTT | CASSLESFTSTDTQYF
TRBD2 | TRBJ2-5 | many | TRBV27 | TGTGCCAGCAGTTTAACGGGGGGGCGAGAGACCCAGTACTTC | CASSLTGGRETQYF
- | TRBJ1-2 | few | TRBV2 | TGTGCCAGCAACTCGGGACGCCGAAACCATGGCTACACCTTC | CASNSGRRNHGYTF
TRBD1 | TRBJ2-2 | many | TRBV12-3/TRBV12-4 | TGTGCCAGCACCCGGCAGGGGGCAGGCACCGGGGAGCTGTTTTTT | CASTRQGAGTGELFF
- | TRBJ2-1 | many | TRBV6-1 | TGTGCCAGCAGTGATCTGGGGTTCTCCTACAATGAGCAGTTCTTC | CASSDLGFSYNEQFF
TRBD1 | TRBJ1-5 | many | TRBV6-2/TRBV6-3 | TGTGCCAGCAGTGGCGGCGGGACAGGGTATCAGCCCCAGCATTTT | CASSGGGTGYQPQHF
TRBD2 | TRBJ2-7 | many | TRBV7-9 | TGTGCCAGCGCCAGACTAGCGGGAGGCGAGCAGTACTTC | CASARLAGGEQYF
- | TRBJ1-6 | - | TRBV30 | TGTGCCTGGAGTGTACCTCACACGAGATATAATTCACCCCTCCACTTT | CAWSVPHTRYNSPLHF
TRBD1 | TRBJ2-4 | - | TRBV29-1 | TGCAGCGTTGAAGATCTGAAAGGGGGCCAACCTCTAGCCAAAAACATTCAGTACTTC | CSVEDLKGGQPLAKNIQYF
- | TRBJ2-3 | many | TRBV28 | TGTGCCAGCAGTTTTGTGCTGGGAAGATACTCATATACGCAGTATTTT | CASSFVLGRYSYTQYF
- | TRBJ2-7 | - | TRBV24-1 | TGTGCCACCAGTGATCCAGGGAGCTACGAGCAGTACTTC | CATSDPGSYEQYF
- | TRBJ1-6 | many | TRBV27 | TGTGCCAGCAGGCCAGGGAATTCACCCCTCCACTTT | CASRPGNSPLHF
- | TRBJ2-3 | few | TRBV7-8 | TGTGCCAGCACCCCCTGGGGGGAAGATACGCAGTATTTT | CASTPWGEDTQYF
- | TRBJ2-1 | many | TRBV28 | TGTGCCAGCAGTTCACCGGGACTTGGTAACAATGAGCAGTTCTTC | CASSSPGLGNNEQFF
- | TRBJ1-1 | - | TRBV30 | TGTGCCTGGAGTGGGGGGGGGCAGATCACTGAAGCTTTCTTT | CAWSGGGQITEAFF
- | TRBJ2-3 | many | TRBV15 | TGTGCCACCAGCCACCTCAGCGGGGGACAGCCCACAGATACGCAGTATTTT | CATSHLSGGQPTDTQYF
- | TRBJ2-3 | many | TRBV30 | TGTGCCTGGAGTAAAGGGAGTAGCACAGATACGCAGTATTTT | CAWSKGSSTDTQYF
- | TRBJ1-2 | many | TRBV19 | TGTGCCACCACAGGTGGACCCCACTATGGCTACACCTTC | CATTGGPHYGYTF
TRBD2 | TRBJ2-7 | few | TRBV29-1 | TGCAGCGCCAGACTAGCGGCGGGGGAGCAGTACTTC | CSARLAAGEQYF
- | TRBJ2-7 | many | TRBV9 | TGTGCCAGCAGCGTAGATGTTGGAGGGGGGGTGGCAAACTACGAGCAGTACTTC | CASSVDVGGGVANYEQYF